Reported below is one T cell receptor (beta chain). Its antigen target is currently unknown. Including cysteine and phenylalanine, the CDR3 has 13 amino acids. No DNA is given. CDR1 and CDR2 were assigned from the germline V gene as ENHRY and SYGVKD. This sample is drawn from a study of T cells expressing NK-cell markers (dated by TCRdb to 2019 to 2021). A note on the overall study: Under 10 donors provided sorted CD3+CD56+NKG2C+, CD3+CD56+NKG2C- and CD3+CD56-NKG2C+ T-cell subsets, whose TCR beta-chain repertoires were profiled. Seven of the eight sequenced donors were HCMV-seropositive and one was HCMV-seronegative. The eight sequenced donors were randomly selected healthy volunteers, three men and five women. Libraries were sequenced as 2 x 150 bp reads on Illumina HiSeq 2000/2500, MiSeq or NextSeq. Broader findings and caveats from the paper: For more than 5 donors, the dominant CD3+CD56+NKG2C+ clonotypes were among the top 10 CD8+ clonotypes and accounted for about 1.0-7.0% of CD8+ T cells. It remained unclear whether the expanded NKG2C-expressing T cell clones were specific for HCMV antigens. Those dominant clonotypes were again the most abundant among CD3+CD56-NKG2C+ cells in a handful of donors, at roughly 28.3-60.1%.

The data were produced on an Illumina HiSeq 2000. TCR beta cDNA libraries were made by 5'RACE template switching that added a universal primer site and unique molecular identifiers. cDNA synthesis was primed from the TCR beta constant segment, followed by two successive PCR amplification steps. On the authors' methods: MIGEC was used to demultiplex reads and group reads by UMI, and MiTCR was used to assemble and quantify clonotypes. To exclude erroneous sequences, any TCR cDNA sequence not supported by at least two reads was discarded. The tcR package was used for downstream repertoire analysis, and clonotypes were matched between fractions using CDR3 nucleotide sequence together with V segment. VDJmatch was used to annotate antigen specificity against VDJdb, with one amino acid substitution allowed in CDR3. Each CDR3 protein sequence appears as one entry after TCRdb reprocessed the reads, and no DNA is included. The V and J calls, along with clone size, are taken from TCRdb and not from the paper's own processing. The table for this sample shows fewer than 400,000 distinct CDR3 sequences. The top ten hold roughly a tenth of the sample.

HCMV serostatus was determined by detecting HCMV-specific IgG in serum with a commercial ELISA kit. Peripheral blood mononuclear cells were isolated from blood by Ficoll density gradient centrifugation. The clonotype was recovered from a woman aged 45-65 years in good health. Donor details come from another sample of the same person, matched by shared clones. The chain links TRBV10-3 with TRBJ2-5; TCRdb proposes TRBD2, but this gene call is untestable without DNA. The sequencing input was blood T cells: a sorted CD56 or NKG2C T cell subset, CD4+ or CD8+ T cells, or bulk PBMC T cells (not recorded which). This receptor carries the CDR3 CAISRVLGETQYF.